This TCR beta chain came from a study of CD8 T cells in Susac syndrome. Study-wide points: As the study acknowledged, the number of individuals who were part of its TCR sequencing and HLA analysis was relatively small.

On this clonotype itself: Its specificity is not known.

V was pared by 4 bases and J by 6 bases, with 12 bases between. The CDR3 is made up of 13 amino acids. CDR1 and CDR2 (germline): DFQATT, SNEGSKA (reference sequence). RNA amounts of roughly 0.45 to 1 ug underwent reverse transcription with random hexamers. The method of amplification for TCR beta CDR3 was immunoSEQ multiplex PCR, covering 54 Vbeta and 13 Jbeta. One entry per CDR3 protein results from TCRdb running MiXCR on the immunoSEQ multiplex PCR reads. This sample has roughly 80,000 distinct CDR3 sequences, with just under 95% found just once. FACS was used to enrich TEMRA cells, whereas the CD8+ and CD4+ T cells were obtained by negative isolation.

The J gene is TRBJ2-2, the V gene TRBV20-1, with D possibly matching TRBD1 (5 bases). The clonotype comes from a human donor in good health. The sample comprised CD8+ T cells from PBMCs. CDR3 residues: CSANQGHAGELFF. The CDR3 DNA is TGCAGTGCTAACCAGGGCCACGCCGGGGAGCTGTTTTTT.